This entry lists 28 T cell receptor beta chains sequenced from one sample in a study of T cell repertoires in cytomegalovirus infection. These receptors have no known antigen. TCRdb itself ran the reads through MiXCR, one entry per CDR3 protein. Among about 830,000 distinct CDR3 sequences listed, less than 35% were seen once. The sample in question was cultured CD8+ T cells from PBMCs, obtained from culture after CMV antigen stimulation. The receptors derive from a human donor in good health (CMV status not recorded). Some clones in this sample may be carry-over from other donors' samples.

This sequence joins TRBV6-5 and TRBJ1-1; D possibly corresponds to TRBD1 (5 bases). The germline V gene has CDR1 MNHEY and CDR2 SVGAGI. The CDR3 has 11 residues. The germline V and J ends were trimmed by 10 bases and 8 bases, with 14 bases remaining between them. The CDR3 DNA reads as TGTGCCAACAGCGATACAGGAGAAGCTTTCTTT. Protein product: CANSDTGEAFF.

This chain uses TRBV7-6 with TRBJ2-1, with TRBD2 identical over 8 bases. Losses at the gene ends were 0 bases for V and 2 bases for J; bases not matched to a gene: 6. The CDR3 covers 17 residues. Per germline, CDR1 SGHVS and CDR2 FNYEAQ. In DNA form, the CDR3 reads TGTGCCAGCAGCTTAGCGCATACGGGGGGGCCCTACAATGAGCAGTTCTTC. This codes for CASSLAHTGGPYNEQFF.

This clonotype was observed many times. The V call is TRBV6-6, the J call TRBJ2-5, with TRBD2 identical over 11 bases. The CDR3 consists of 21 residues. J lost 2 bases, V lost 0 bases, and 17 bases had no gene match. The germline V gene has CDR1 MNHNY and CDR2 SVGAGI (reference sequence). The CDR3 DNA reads TGTGCCAGCAGTTACTCGGGTCTAGCGGGGGGCCGACCCCGTCCACAAGAGACCCAGTACTTC. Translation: CASSYSGLAGGRPRPQETQYF.

The CDR3 bases are TGTGCCAGTATGGTCGGGGAGAACACTGAAGCTTTCTTT. Residues: CASMVGENTEAFF. The chain links TRBV19 to TRBJ1-1; D gene unclear. V lost 7 bases, J lost 1 base, and 10 bases lay in between. This CDR3 region has 13 residues. Looked up from germline, CDR1 is LNHDA and CDR2 is SQIVND (reference sequence).

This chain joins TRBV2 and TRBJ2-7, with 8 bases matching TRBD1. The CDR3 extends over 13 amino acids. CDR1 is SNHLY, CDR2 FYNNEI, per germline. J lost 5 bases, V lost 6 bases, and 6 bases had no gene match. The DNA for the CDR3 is TGTGCCAGCAGCCGGACAGGGAAAGACGAGCAGTACGTC. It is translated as CASSRTGKDEQYV.

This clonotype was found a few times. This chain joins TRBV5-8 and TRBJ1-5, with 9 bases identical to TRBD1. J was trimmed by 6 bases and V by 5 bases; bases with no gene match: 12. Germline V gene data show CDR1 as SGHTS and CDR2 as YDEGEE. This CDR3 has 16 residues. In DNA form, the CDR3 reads TGTGCCAGCAGTCTGGGACAGGGCCCGCTCGGTCAGCCCCAGCATTTT. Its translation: CASSLGQGPLGQPQHF.

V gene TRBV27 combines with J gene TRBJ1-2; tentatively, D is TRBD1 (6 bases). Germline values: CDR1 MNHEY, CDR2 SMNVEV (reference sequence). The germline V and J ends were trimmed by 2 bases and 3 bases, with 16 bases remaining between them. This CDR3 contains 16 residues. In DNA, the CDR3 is TGTGCCAGCAGTTTAACGCCCGGGGGGCTTCACTATGGCTACACCTTC. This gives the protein CASSLTPGGLHYGYTF.

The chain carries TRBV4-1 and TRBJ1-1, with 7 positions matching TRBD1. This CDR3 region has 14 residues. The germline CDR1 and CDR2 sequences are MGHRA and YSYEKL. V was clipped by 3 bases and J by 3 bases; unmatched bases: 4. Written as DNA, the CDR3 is TGCGCCAGCAGCCAGAGGGGGCCGGACACTGAAGCTTTCTTT. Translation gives CASSQRGPDTEAFF.

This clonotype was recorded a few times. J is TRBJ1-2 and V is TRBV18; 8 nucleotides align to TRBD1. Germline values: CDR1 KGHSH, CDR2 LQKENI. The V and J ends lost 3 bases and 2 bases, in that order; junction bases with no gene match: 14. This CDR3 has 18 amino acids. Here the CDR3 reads CASSPLWETGELNYGYTF. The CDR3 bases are TGTGCCAGCTCACCCCTTTGGGAGACAGGGGAATTGAACTATGGCTACACCTTC. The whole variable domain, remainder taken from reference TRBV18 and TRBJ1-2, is NAGVMQNPRHLVRRRGQEARLRCSPMKGHSHVYWYRQLPEEGLKFMVYLQKENIIDESGMPKERFSAEFPKEGPSILRIQQVVRGDSAAYFCASSPLWETGELNYGYTFGSGTRLTVV.

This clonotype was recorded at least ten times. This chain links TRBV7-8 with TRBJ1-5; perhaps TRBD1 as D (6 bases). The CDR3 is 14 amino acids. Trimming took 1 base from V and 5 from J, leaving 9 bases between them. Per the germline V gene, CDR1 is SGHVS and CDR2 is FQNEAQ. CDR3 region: CASSLVQGDQPQHF. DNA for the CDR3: TGTGCCAGCAGCTTAGTACAGGGCGATCAGCCCCAGCATTTT.

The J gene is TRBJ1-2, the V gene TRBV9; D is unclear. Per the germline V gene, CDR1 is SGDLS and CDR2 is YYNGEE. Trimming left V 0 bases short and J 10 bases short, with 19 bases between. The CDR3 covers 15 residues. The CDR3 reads CASSVGGGSSGDYTF. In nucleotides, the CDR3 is TGTGCCAGCAGCGTAGGCGGAGGTAGTTCGGGTGACTACACCTTC.

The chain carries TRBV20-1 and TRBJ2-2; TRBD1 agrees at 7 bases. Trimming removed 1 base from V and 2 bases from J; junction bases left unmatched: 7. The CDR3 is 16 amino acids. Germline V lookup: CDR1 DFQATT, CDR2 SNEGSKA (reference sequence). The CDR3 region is CSARGWGQINTGELFF. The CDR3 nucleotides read TGCAGTGCTAGAGGTTGGGGACAGATTAACACCGGGGAGCTGTTTTTT.

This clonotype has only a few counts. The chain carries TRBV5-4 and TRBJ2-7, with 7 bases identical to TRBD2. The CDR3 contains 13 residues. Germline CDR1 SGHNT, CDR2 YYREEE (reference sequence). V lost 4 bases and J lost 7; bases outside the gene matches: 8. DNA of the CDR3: TGTGCCAGCAGCCCCCCGGGAGGCTGGGAGCAGTACTTC. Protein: CASSPPGGWEQYF.

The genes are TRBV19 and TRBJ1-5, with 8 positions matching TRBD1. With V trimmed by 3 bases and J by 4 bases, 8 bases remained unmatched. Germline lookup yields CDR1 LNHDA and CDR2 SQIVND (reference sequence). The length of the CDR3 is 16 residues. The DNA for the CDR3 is TGTGCCAGTAGTATGGACGCGACAGGGGTTAATCAGCCCCAGCATTTT. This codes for CASSMDATGVNQPQHF.

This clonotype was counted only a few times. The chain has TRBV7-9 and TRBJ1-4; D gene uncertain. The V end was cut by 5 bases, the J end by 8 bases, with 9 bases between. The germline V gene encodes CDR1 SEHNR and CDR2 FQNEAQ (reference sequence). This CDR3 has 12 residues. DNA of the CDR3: TGTGCCAGCAGCCCACGAAAAGAAAAACTGTTTTTT. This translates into CASSPRKEKLFF.

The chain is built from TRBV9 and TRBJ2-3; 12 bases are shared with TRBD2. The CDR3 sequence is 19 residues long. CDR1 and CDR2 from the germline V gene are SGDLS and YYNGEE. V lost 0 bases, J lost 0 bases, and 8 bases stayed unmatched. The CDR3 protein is CASSVEGRTSGVSTDTQYF. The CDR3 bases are TGTGCCAGCAGCGTAGAGGGAAGGACTAGCGGGGTTAGCACAGATACGCAGTATTTT.

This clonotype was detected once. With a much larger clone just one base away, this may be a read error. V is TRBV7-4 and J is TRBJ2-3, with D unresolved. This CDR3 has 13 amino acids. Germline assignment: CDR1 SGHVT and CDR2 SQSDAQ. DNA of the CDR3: TGTGTCAGCAGCTTAGTCCTAGAGGATACGCAGTATTTT. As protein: CVSSLVLEDTQYF.

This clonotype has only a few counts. The CDR3 sequence: CASSFSQNTEAFF. The CDR3 nucleotides are TGTGCCAGCAGTTTTTCACAGAACACTGAAGCTTTCTTT. The chain joins TRBV27 to TRBJ1-1; D unclear. The germline V gene encodes CDR1 MNHEY and CDR2 SMNVEV (reference sequence). The ends were cut back, 3 bases at V and 1 base at J, with 6 bases in the middle. This CDR3 has 13 residues.

This CDR3 reads CASSLFAGEETQYF. The CDR3 nucleotides are TGTGCCAGCAGTTTGTTTGCGGGGGAAGAGACCCAGTACTTC. This chain uses TRBV27 with TRBJ2-5; 7 bases line up with TRBD2. In germline, CDR1 is MNHEY, CDR2 SMNVEV (reference sequence). Trimming removed 3 bases from V and 3 bases from J; junction bases left unmatched: 4. The CDR3 covers 14 residues.

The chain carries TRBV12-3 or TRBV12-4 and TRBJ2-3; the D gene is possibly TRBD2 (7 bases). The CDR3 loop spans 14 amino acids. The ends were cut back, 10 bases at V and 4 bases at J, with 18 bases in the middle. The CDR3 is CAITLGGGADTQYF. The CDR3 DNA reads TGTGCCATCACCCTGGGGGGGGGCGCAGATACGCAGTATTTT.

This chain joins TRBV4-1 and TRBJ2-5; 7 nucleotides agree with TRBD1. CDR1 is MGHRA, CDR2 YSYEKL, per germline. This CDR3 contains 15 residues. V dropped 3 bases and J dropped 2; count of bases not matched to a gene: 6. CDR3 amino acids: CASSHRTGEQETQYF. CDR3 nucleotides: TGCGCCAGCAGCCACCGCACAGGGGAGCAAGAGACCCAGTACTTC.

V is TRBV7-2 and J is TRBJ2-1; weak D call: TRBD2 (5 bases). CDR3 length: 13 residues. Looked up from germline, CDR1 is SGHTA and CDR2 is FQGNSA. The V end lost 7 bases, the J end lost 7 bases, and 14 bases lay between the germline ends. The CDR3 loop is CASTLNQRNEQFF. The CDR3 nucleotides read TGTGCCAGCACCCTGAACCAGCGGAATGAGCAGTTCTTC. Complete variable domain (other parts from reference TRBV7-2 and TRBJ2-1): GAGVSQSPSNKVTEKGKDVELRCDPISGHTALYWYRQSLGQGLEFLIYFQGNSAPDKSGLPSDRFSAERTGGSVSTLTIQRTQQEDSAVYLCASTLNQRNEQFFGPGTRLTVL.

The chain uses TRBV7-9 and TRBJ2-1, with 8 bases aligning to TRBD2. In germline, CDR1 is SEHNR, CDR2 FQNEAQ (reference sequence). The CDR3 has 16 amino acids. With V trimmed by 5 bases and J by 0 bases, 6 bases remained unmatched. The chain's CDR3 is CASSGRLAPSYNEQFF. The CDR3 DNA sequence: TGTGCCAGCAGCGGAAGACTAGCGCCCTCCTACAATGAGCAGTTCTTC.

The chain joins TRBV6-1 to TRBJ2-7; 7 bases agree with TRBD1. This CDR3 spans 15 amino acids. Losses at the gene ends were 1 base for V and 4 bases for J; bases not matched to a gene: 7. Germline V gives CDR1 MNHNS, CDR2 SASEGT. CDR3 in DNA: TGTGCCAGCAGTGAAGATCGGGACAGTGGATACGAGCAGTACGTC. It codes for CASSEDRDSGYEQYV.

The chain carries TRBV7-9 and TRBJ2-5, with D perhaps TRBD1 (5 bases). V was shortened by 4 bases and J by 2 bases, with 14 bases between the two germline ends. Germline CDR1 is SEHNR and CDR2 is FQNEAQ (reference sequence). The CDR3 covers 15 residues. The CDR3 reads CASSSPWGGQETQYF. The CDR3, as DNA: TGTGCCAGCAGCTCACCCTGGGGCGGACAAGAGACCCAGTACTTC.

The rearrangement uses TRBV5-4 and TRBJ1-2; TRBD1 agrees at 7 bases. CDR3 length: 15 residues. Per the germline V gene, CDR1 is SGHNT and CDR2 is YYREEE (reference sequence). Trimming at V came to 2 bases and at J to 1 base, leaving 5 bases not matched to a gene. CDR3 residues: CASSLQGRSNYGYTF. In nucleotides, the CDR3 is TGTGCCAGCAGCTTACAGGGGAGGAGTAACTATGGCTACACCTTC.

The CDR3, as DNA: TGTGCCAGCAACGGAGGGGGTCCAGATACGCAGTATTTT. Residues: CASNGGGPDTQYF. The V and J genes are TRBV2 and TRBJ2-3; D might be TRBD1 or TRBD2, each matching 6 bases. The CDR3 consists of 13 residues. The germline V gene encodes CDR1 SNHLY and CDR2 FYNNEI. The V end lost 7 bases, the J end lost 4 bases, and 12 bases lay between the germline ends.

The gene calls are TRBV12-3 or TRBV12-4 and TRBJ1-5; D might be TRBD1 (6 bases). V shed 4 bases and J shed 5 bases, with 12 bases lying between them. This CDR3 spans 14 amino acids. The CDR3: CASSSQGSHQPQHF. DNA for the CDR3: TGTGCCAGCAGTTCCCAGGGGTCCCATCAGCCCCAGCATTTT.